Listed here are 23 T cell receptor beta chains from one sample, sequenced in a study of shared clonotypes between healthy human individuals. Method: immunoSEQ multiplex PCR; TCRdb's copy keeps in-frame clones and lacks some. The data contain fewer than 850,000 clones, roughly 88% of them singletons. The material sequenced was memory CD8+ T cells from PBMCs. The sample's subset: CD45RO+ cells pooled with CCR7-negative TemRA cells. These receptors were collected from a man younger than 35 in good health. Some clones in this sample may be carry-over from other donors' samples.

V usage is TRBV5-3 and J usage is TRBJ1-2; 7 bases are a match to TRBD1. TRBV5-3 is treated as an ORF (open reading frame) with a function not yet certain. The CDR3 loop spans 15 amino acids. Losses at the gene ends were 1 base for V and 0 bases for J; bases not matched to a gene: 3. The CDR3 reads CARSLTGEANYGYTF. As DNA, the CDR3 is TGTGCCAGAAGCTTGACAGGGGAGGCTAACTATGGCTACACCTTC.

V gene TRBV27 combines with J gene TRBJ2-7; D not certain. Trimming removed 8 bases from V and 0 bases from J, with 17 bases in between. Germline CDR1 is MNHEY and CDR2 is SMNVEV (reference sequence). This CDR3 spans 15 amino acids. The CDR3 region is CASANPRVASYEQYF. CDR3 nucleotides: TGTGCCAGCGCGAACCCCCGGGTCGCCTCCTACGAGCAGTACTTC.

The genes are TRBV27 and TRBJ2-1; no clear D. V lost 3 bases and J lost 7, with 13 bases in between. The CDR3 is 14 amino acids. Germline CDR1 MNHEY, CDR2 SMNVEV (reference sequence). This CDR3 reads CASSFGLRPNEQFF. The DNA of the CDR3 is TGTGCCAGCAGTTTTGGTTTGCGGCCAAATGAGCAGTTCTTC.

The chain recombines TRBV27 with TRBJ1-5; D is possibly TRBD1 (5 bases). Deletions cut 6 bases from V and 3 bases from J, with 24 bases between. The CDR3 runs to 18 residues. Germline loops: CDR1 MNHEY, CDR2 SMNVEV (reference sequence). The CDR3 is CASSRMGVPGPINQPQHF. CDR3 DNA: TGTGCCAGCAGCCGTATGGGTGTCCCGGGACCGATCAATCAGCCCCAGCATTTT.

The rearrangement uses TRBV7-9 and TRBJ2-7; a weak D match, TRBD2 (6 bases). There are 14 residues in the CDR3. Germline CDR1 is SEHNR and CDR2 is FQNEAQ (reference sequence). Trimming removed 5 bases from V and 4 bases from J, with 15 bases in between. CDR3 nucleotide sequence: TGTGCCAGCAGCCAAGGACTGGAGGGATACGAGCAGTACTTC. Translated: CASSQGLEGYEQYF. Supplemented by reference TRBV7-9 and TRBJ2-7, the full variable domain reads DTGVSQNPRHKITKRGQNVTFRCDPISEHNRLYWYRQTLGQGPEFLTYFQNEAQLEKSRLLSDRFSAERPKGSFSTLEIQRTEQGDSAMYLCASSQGLEGYEQYFGPGTRLTVT.

V gene TRBV6-7 combines with J gene TRBJ2-3, with 8 nucleotides matching TRBD1. TRBV6-7 is given ORF status, its function remaining uncertain. The V gene end was trimmed by 0 bases and the J gene end by 1 base; junction bases not matched to a gene: 15. The CDR3 length is 20 residues. The CDR3 loop reads CASSYSPSRGPRRGTDTQYF. CDR3 sequence (DNA): TGTGCCAGCAGTTACTCGCCGAGCAGGGGGCCGAGGAGGGGCACAGATACGCAGTATTTT.

The chain carries TRBV5-1 and TRBJ2-5, with a weak D call TRBD1 (6 bases). Germline assignment: CDR1 SGHRS and CDR2 YFSETQ. Trimming took 0 bases from V and 4 from J, leaving 19 bases between them. This CDR3 is 17 amino acids long. Written as DNA, the CDR3 is TGCGCCAGCAGCTTGGGAACAGGGCCCCACCAGATAGAGACCCAGTACTTC. It yields the protein CASSLGTGPHQIETQYF.

The gene calls are TRBV28 and TRBJ1-1; D gene unclear. From germline, CDR1 is MDHEN and CDR2 SYDVKM. V gave up 2 bases and J gave up 6 bases, with 7 bases separating them. The CDR3 extends over 12 amino acids. The CDR3 DNA reads as TGTGCCAGCAGTTTAGTGCCCGCTGAAGCTTTCTTT. Protein sequence: CASSLVPAEAFF.

This clone came up a few times. The genes are TRBV9 and TRBJ1-1; weak D call: TRBD1 (6 bases). Trimming took off 4 bases at V and 3 bases at J, with 16 bases between the two ends. The germline gives CDR1 SGDLS, CDR2 YYNGEE. There are 15 residues in the CDR3. In DNA, the CDR3 is TGTGCCAGCAGCTTGCCCACGTGGGGGCACACTGAAGCTTTCTTT. Its translation: CASSLPTWGHTEAFF.

This chain links TRBV18 with TRBJ1-1, with D perhaps TRBD1 (5 bases). The ends were cut back, 5 bases at V and 3 bases at J, with 19 bases in the middle. Germline assignment: CDR1 KGHSH and CDR2 LQKENI. The CDR3 covers 16 residues. CDR3 loop: CASSSTGGGTHTEAFF. In DNA, the CDR3 is TGTGCCAGCTCATCAACAGGAGGAGGAACTCACACTGAAGCTTTCTTT.

The genes are TRBV7-6 and TRBJ2-1; TRBD2 matches at 9 bases. Germline V CDR1 and CDR2: SGHVS, FNYEAQ. This CDR3 comprises 15 residues. Unmatched junction bases numbered 6, after V lost 2 bases and J lost 7 bases. CDR3 region: CASSLKGLAANEQFF. CDR3 DNA sequence: TGTGCCAGCAGCTTAAAGGGACTAGCTGCAAATGAGCAGTTCTTC.

The chain combines TRBV28 with TRBJ2-1; D could derive from TRBD1 or TRBD2 (6 bases each). The V gene's germline CDR1 is MDHEN and CDR2 SYDVKM. The CDR3 loop spans 17 amino acids. The V and J ends lost 3 bases and 4 bases respectively, with 19 bases between them. The CDR3 bases are TGTGCCAGCAGTTTGGGGCGCGGGACACCCCCTTACAATGAGCAGTTCTTC. Translating gives CASSLGRGTPPYNEQFF.

The rearrangement uses TRBV10-3 and TRBJ1-1; 9 positions agree with TRBD1. Germline lookup yields CDR1 ENHRY and CDR2 SYGVKD. Trimming cost V 10 bases and J 0 bases; bases outside gene matches: 6. The CDR3 runs 14 residues. This chain's CDR3 is CATQTGGLNTEAFF. In nucleotides, the CDR3 is TGTGCCACCCAGACAGGGGGACTGAACACTGAAGCTTTCTTT.

The rearrangement links TRBV28 to TRBJ1-5; TRBD1 might be the D (5 bases). This CDR3 contains 16 residues. V lost 5 bases to trimming and J lost 5 bases, with 19 bases between them. Germline loops: CDR1 MDHEN, CDR2 SYDVKM. The CDR3 region has the DNA TGTGCCAGCAGTGTCCCCGGGACGGATTTAGATCAGCCCCAGCATTTT. It encodes CASSVPGTDLDQPQHF.

V usage is TRBV19 and J usage is TRBJ1-1, with TRBD1 matching over 12 bases. Germline values: CDR1 LNHDA, CDR2 SQIVND (reference sequence). CDR3 size: 13 residues. The junction had 4 bases not matched to a gene; V was cut back by 9 bases and J by 5 bases. DNA for the CDR3: TGTGCCAGCGGGACAGGGGGCTGGACTGAAGCTTTCTTT. It is translated as CASGTGGWTEAFF.

The chain has TRBV30 and TRBJ2-3; 11 bases align to TRBD2. The CDR3 extends over 16 amino acids. Trimming took 3 bases from V and 2 from J; bases not matched to a gene: 7. CDR1 GTSNPN and CDR2 SVGIG come from the germline V gene (reference sequence). The CDR3 spells CAWSDRTSGFTDTQYF. CDR3 nucleotide sequence: TGTGCCTGGAGCGACCGGACTAGCGGGTTCACAGATACGCAGTATTTT. Variable domain in full (rest from reference TRBV30 and TRBJ2-3): SQTIHQWPATLVQPVGSPLSLECTVEGTSNPNLYWYRQAAGRGLQLLFYSVGIGQISSEVPQNLSASRPQDRQFILSSKKLLLSDSGFYLCAWSDRTSGFTDTQYFGPGTRLTVL.

The chain is built from TRBV28 and TRBJ2-4; D could derive from TRBD1 or TRBD2 (5 bases each). The CDR3 length is 11 residues. Germline V CDR1 and CDR2: MDHEN, SYDVKM. V was shortened by 6 bases and J by 9 bases, with 9 bases between the two germline ends. DNA of the CDR3: TGTGCCAGCAGCCCCGGGGCCATTCAGTACTTC. Amino acids: CASSPGAIQYF.

The rearrangement links TRBV4-1 to TRBJ2-3; no reliable D call. Trimming removed 2 bases from V and 0 bases from J, with 6 bases in between. The CDR3 extends over 14 amino acids. Looked up from germline, CDR1 is MGHRA and CDR2 is YSYEKL. The chain's CDR3 is CASSQSTSTDTQYF. Here the CDR3 DNA reads TGCGCCAGCAGCCAAAGCACTAGCACAGATACGCAGTATTTT.

This chain uses TRBV27 with TRBJ2-1, with D unresolved. This CDR3 has 14 residues. Germline lookup yields CDR1 MNHEY and CDR2 SMNVEV (reference sequence). V was pared by 1 base and J by 6 bases, with 10 bases between. The CDR3 spells CASSLLASFNEQFF. The CDR3, as DNA: TGTGCCAGCAGTTTATTAGCTTCGTTCAATGAGCAGTTCTTC.

The chain carries TRBV4-3 and TRBJ2-3; TRBD2 aligns across 7 bases. The J segment lost 0 bases and the V segment lost 0 bases, leaving 9 bases of the junction unmatched. The CDR3 totals 18 residues. Germline V gene sequence: CDR1 LGHNA, CDR2 YSLEER. This chain's CDR3 is CASSQDPPSGTSTDTQYF. Here the CDR3 DNA reads TGCGCCAGCAGCCAAGATCCGCCTAGCGGAACTAGCACAGATACGCAGTATTTT.

The chain combines TRBV15 with TRBJ2-1, with 9 nucleotides matching TRBD2. J was trimmed by 3 bases and V by 5 bases; bases with no gene match: 5. The CDR3 is 15 residues long. The V gene's germline CDR1 is LNHNV and CDR2 YYDKDF (reference sequence). CDR3 bases: TGTGCCACCAGCTTCAGCGGGAGGTTCTACAATGAGCAGTTCTTC. It specifies CATSFSGRFYNEQFF. The whole variable domain, filled in from reference TRBV15 and TRBJ2-1, reads DAMVIQNPRYQVTQFGKPVTLSCSQTLNHNVMYWYQQKSSQAPKLLFHYYDKDFNNEADTPDNFQSRRPNTSFCFLDIRSPGLGDTAMYLCATSFSGRFYNEQFFGPGTRLTVL.

The sample holds one count of this clone. This chain uses TRBV5-1 with TRBJ2-3; D perhaps matches TRBD2 (7 bases). Germline lookup yields CDR1 SGHRS and CDR2 YFSETQ. V was pared by 3 bases and J by 1 base, with 21 bases between. The CDR3 length is 18 residues. The CDR3 region is CASSSLYTGRGGTDTQYF. The CDR3 nucleotides are TGCGCCAGCAGCTCCTTATACACAGGGAGGGGTGGCACAGATACGCAGTATTTT.

This chain uses TRBV27 with TRBJ2-1, with TRBD2 matching 7 bases. The CDR3 totals 14 residues. The V gene end was trimmed by 4 bases and the J gene end by 7 bases; junction bases not matched to a gene: 7. CDR1 and CDR2 (germline): MNHEY, SMNVEV (reference sequence). CDR3 region: CASSYSGPGNEQFF. The DNA for the CDR3 is TGTGCCAGCAGTTATAGCGGGCCGGGTAATGAGCAGTTCTTC.